This T cell receptor (beta chain) is drawn from a study of post-analysis software for immune sequencing data. The authors incorporated unique molecular identifiers into the TCR beta cDNA libraries. TCRdb processed the PCR reads anew with MiXCR; each CDR3 protein has one entry. The data contain about 820,000 distinct CDR3 sequences, about 50% of them singletons. The study, taken as a whole, reports: Patients showed TRBV5-6, TRBV5-1 and TRBV20-1 among a few TRBV segments more frequent than in controls.

Germline loops: CDR1 ENHRY, CDR2 SYGVKD. V was clipped by 4 bases and J by 4 bases; unmatched bases: 5. This CDR3 region has 17 residues. On this clonotype: The antigen remains unidentified.

The receptor was isolated from a girl aged 10 to 17 with multiple sclerosis. The sample taken for sequencing was blood. The rearrangement uses TRBV10-3 and TRBJ2-1, with 15 bases matching TRBD2. The DNA of the CDR3 is TGTGCCATCAGTGGGGCAGGACTAGCGGGAGGGTACAATGAGCAGTTCTTC. This translates into CAISGAGLAGGYNEQFF.